This T cell receptor (beta chain) was profiled in a study of blood T cell repertoires in COVID-19. Study summary: COVID-19 samples, acute and convalescent, were from the United States, Italy and Spain. Nucleic acid was either cDNA or gDNA, and it came from T cells, B-cell-depleted T cells, or PBMCs.

Study processing details: Amplified reference gene primers provided the basis for estimating nucleated cell counts. The assay was immunoSEQ multiplex PCR, and TCRdb's table has in-frame clones only and misses some. V, J and clone size were drawn from that table, and D and trimming were deduced from the DNA. Seen here are around 140,000 clones, 81% observed once, and the top ten hold around 8.4%. This clone has only one observation. From germline, CDR1 is SGHRS and CDR2 YFSETQ. Germline trimming cut 3 bases from V and 2 bases from J; bases unmatched to any gene: 1. CDR3 size: 15 residues. This clonotype originated in a human donor in a cohort sampled during active COVID-19. The gene calls are TRBV5-1 and TRBJ2-6; 8 bases map to TRBD1. Material for sequencing was peripheral blood. CDR3 sequence: CASSSTGAGANVLTF. The CDR3 DNA reads as TGCGCCAGCAGCTCGACAGGGGCTGGGGCCAACGTCCTGACTTTC.